The 3 T cell receptor beta chains reported below all come from one sample, sequenced in a study of CD8 T cells in ankylosing spondylitis. TCRdb re-derived calls from the 5' RACE reads in MiXCR, one entry per CDR3 protein. The sample includes some 220,000 distinct CDR3 sequences, 8% to 9% seen only once; the top ten take approximately 5%. The material sequenced was blood, either unsorted or a sorted T cell fraction (not recorded which). The receptors come from a female donor with ankylosing spondylitis or in good health (not recorded which).

This clonotype came up a few times. The rearrangement joins TRBV7-9 to TRBJ2-1; no clear D. This CDR3 region has 14 residues. The V gene lost 1 base and the J gene lost 15 bases, with 19 bases spanning the gap. Germline values: CDR1 SEHNR, CDR2 FQNEAQ (reference sequence). In DNA form, the CDR3 reads TGTGCCAGCAGCTTAGAGGGCGCCCTTTCCGAGTCGTTCTTC. Its translation is CASSLEGALSESFF. Drawing the rest from reference TRBV7-9 and TRBJ2-1, the complete variable domain is DTGVSQNPRHKITKRGQNVTFRCDPISEHNRLYWYRQTLGQGPEFLTYFQNEAQLEKSRLLSDRFSAERPKGSFSTLEIQRTEQGDSAMYLCASSLEGALSESFFGPGTRLTVL.

This clonotype was counted many times. The chain links TRBV6-1 to TRBJ2-1; D is unclear. The length of the CDR3 is 14 residues. Germline-derived CDR1 and CDR2 are MNHNS and SASEGT. Trimming pared 2 bases from V and 7 bases from J, leaving 12 bases between. This CDR3 is CASSEYRTANEQFF. The CDR3 DNA reads TGTGCCAGCAGTGAATATCGGACGGCTAATGAGCAGTTCTTC.

The chain is built from TRBV11-2 and TRBJ2-1; possibly TRBD1 or TRBD2 for D (5 bases each). From germline, CDR1 is SGHAT and CDR2 FQNNGV. V lost 4 bases to trimming and J lost 2 bases, with 15 bases between them. This CDR3 spans 16 amino acids. The CDR3 region is CASSSSGGVTYNEQFF. In nucleotides, the CDR3 is TGTGCCAGCAGCTCCTCTGGGGGAGTAACCTACAATGAGCAGTTCTTC.